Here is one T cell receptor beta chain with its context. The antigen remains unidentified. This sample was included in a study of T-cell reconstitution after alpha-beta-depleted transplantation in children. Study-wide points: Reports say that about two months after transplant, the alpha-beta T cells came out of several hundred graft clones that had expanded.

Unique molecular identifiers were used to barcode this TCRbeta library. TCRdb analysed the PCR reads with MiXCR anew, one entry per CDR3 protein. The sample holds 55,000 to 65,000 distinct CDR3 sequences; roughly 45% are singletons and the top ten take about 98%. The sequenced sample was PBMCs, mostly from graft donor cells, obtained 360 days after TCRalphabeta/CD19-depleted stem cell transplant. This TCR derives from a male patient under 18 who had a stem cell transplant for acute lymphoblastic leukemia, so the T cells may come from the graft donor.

CDR3 nucleotide sequence: TGTGCCAGCAGTTACTCCAGGGGGGATCACAATGAGCAGTTCTTC. This sequence encodes CASSYSRGDHNEQFF. The V and J genes are TRBV6-5 and TRBJ2-1; a possible D gene is TRBD1 (7 bases). The germline V gene encodes CDR1 MNHEY and CDR2 SVGAGI. V dropped 0 bases and J dropped 5 bases, with 11 bases sitting between them. The CDR3 sequence is 15 residues long.